One sample yielded the 29 T cell receptor beta chains listed below, sequenced in a study of lung T cells in sarcoidosis with Löfgren's syndrome. TCRdb processed the reads anew with MiXCR; each CDR3 protein has one entry. The sample has roughly 2,100 distinct CDR3 sequences; roughly a fifth are singletons. Sequenced sample: CD4+ T cells from bronchoalveolar lavage. The receptors were gathered from a human donor with sarcoidosis (Löfgren's syndrome or another form), or a control subject (not recorded which).

The chain couples TRBV7-8 to TRBJ2-7; TRBD1 matches at 9 bases. Per germline, CDR1 SGHVS and CDR2 FQNEAQ. The CDR3 has 15 amino acids. V shed 4 bases and J 3 bases; nucleotides not matched to a gene: 7. The CDR3 spells CASSWGQGAVYEQYF. CDR3 sequence (DNA): TGTGCCAGCAGCTGGGGACAGGGAGCCGTCTACGAGCAGTACTTC.

In regard to this clonotype: This may stem from a read error, because a much larger clone lies one nucleotide away. The chain employs TRBV18 and TRBJ2-7; 7 bases match TRBD2. Germline CDR1 reads KGHSH; CDR2 reads LQKENI. The CDR3 has 13 amino acids. Losses at the gene ends were 1 base for V and 4 bases for J; bases not matched to a gene: 1. The CDR3 loop is CASSPRGGYEQYF. CDR3 DNA: TGTGCCAGCTCACCACGGGGGGGTTACGAGCAGTACTTC.

This clonotype was counted at least ten times. CDR3 DNA sequence: TGCGCCAGCAGCTCGGGCCAGGGGGGAAACGAGCAGTACTTC. It yields the protein CASSSGQGGNEQYF. V is TRBV5-1 and J is TRBJ2-7; perhaps TRBD1 as D (7 bases). With 3 bases removed from V and 5 bases from J, the gap between germline ends came to 15 bases. In germline, CDR1 is SGHRS, CDR2 YFSETQ. The CDR3 is 14 amino acids. Based on the CDR3 plus reference TRBV5-1 and TRBJ2-7, the full variable domain is KAGVTQTPRYLIKTRGQQVTLSCSPISGHRSVSWYQQTPGQGLQFLFEYFSETQRNKGNFPGRFSGRQFSNSRSEMNVSTLELGDSALYLCASSSGQGGNEQYFGPGTRLTVT.

In the case of this clonotype: This clone may be a read error of a much larger clone one base away. Given the absence of the conserved phenylalanine or tryptophan at the CDR3 end, a read error is likely. This chain links TRBV2 with TRBJ2-7; no definite D call. Trimming removed 4 bases from V and 4 bases from J, with 5 bases in between. The CDR3 spans 11 residues. Germline assignment: CDR1 SNHLY and CDR2 FYNNEI. The CDR3 DNA follows: TGTGCCAGCAGTGTTACGTACGAGCAGTACCTC. Protein sequence: CASSVTYEQYL.

Sample share makes this clonotype medium-sized. V gene TRBV6-1 combines with J gene TRBJ2-7, with a tentative D call TRBD1 (7 bases). The germline gives CDR1 MNHNS, CDR2 SASEGT. The CDR3 is 13 amino acids. V was cut by 6 bases and J by 3 bases, with 12 bases left in between. The CDR3 spells CASRTGRFYEQYF. In DNA form, the CDR3 reads TGTGCCAGCAGGACAGGGAGGTTCTACGAGCAGTACTTC.

This clonotype is labeled as medium-sized (0.01 to 0.1%). The CDR3 sequence: CASSGERSGANVLTF. The CDR3 DNA reads TGTGCCAGTAGTGGTGAACGCTCTGGGGCCAACGTCCTGACTTTC. The gene calls are TRBV19 and TRBJ2-6; unclear D gene. The CDR3 extends over 15 amino acids. CDR1 is LNHDA, CDR2 SQIVND, per germline (reference sequence). Trimming cost V 5 bases and J 0 bases, with 8 bases left between them.

By frequency in the sample, this clonotype is large. The rearrangement uses TRBV20-1 and TRBJ2-3; TRBD2 matches at 11 bases. The junction had 3 bases not matched to a gene; V was cut back by 3 bases and J by 4 bases. The germline V gene encodes CDR1 DFQATT and CDR2 SNEGSKA (reference sequence). The CDR3 sequence is 14 residues long. CDR3 residues: CSASLAGGADTQYF. CDR3 in DNA: TGCAGTGCTAGTCTAGCGGGAGGAGCAGATACGCAGTATTTT.

In this sample, this clonotype is medium-sized. The chain uses TRBV2 and TRBJ1-3, with 8 bases identical to TRBD1. The germline V gene encodes CDR1 SNHLY and CDR2 FYNNEI. The V segment lost 2 bases and the J segment 2 bases; nucleotides outside the gene matches: 2. The CDR3 has 15 residues. The CDR3 spells CASSESGGPGNTIYF. The DNA of the CDR3 is TGTGCCAGCAGTGAATCAGGGGGCCCTGGAAACACCATATATTTT.

This clonotype is labeled as medium-sized. This chain uses TRBV2 with TRBJ2-3, with D perhaps matching TRBD1 (5 bases). There are 13 residues in the CDR3. V lost 3 bases and J 5 bases, leaving 9 bases between the germline ends. Germline CDR1 reads SNHLY; CDR2 reads FYNNEI. The CDR3 reads CASSEQGRDTQYF. The CDR3 DNA reads as TGTGCCAGCAGTGAGCAGGGTCGAGATACGCAGTATTTT.

For this clonotype: At one of its ends the junction is not consistent with the germline gene, which may arise from a read error. This chain connects TRBV27 to TRBJ1-1, with 10 bases lining up with TRBD1. The V gene's germline CDR1 is MNHEY and CDR2 SMNVEV (reference sequence). This CDR3 region has 14 residues. The CDR3 region has the DNA TGTGCCAGCAGGGGGACAGGGGTGAACACTAAAGCCTTCTTT. Translated: CASRGTGVNTKAFF.

This clonotype is labeled medium-sized. The CDR3 here is CASRGSSGRLGNEQFF. The CDR3 nucleotides are TGTGCCAGCAGGGGTTCGAGCGGGAGATTGGGCAATGAGCAGTTCTTC. This chain uses TRBV7-9 with TRBJ2-1, with TRBD2 matching 8 bases. Germline CDR1 SEHNR, CDR2 FQNEAQ (reference sequence). After removal of 6 bases from V and 6 bases from J, the junction contained 13 bases not matched to a gene. CDR3 length equals 16 residues.

This clonotype is medium-sized (0.01 to 0.1%) within its sample. The chain joins TRBV5-4 to TRBJ1-2; D gene unclear. V was pared by 0 bases and J by 8 bases, with 14 bases between. This CDR3 is 14 amino acids long. Looked up from germline, CDR1 is SGHNT and CDR2 is YYREEE (reference sequence). CDR3 protein: CASSLDQSASGYTF. The CDR3 nucleotides read TGTGCCAGCAGCTTGGATCAGTCGGCATCGGGCTACACCTTC.

On this clonotype itself: A read error may be the cause here, since a much bigger clone is one base away. This sequence joins TRBV2 and TRBJ2-3; weak D call: TRBD1 (6 bases). Trimming removed 6 bases from V and 6 bases from J, with 13 bases in between. Germline V gene lookup returns CDR1 SNHLY and CDR2 FYNNEI. The CDR3 covers 13 residues. CDR3 DNA sequence: TGTGCCAGCAGAGGACAGTGGCGGGATACGCAGTATTTT. It translates to CASRGQWRDTQYF.

The chain joins TRBV10-3 to TRBJ2-1; 11 nucleotides line up with TRBD2. Germline trimming cut 4 bases from V and 7 bases from J; bases unmatched to any gene: 6. Germline V gene sequence: CDR1 ENHRY, CDR2 SYGVKD. This CDR3 spans 15 amino acids. The CDR3 coding sequence is TGTGCCATCAGTGGTCCGACTAGCGGGAATAATGAGCAGTTCTTC. It specifies CAISGPTSGNNEQFF.

This clonotype appeared many times. With a much larger clone just one base away, this may be a read error. The genes are TRBV7-2 and TRBJ2-3; TRBD1 might be the D (5 bases). Germline CDR1 reads SGHTA; CDR2 reads FQGNSA. The CDR3 sequence is 14 residues long. CDR3 in amino acids: CASSHWRSTGTQYF. The DNA of the CDR3 is TGTGCCAGCAGCCACTGGCGGAGCACAGGTACGCAGTATTTT.

Notes on this clonotype: Just one base apart from a much larger clone, this may be a read error. The gene calls are TRBV5-1 and TRBJ2-6, with a weak D call TRBD2 (6 bases). Germline CDR1 is SGHRS and CDR2 is YFSETQ. The CDR3 consists of 17 residues. The V end was cut by 4 bases, the J end by 1 base, with 15 bases between. CDR3 in amino acids: CASSVGGIKSGANVLTF. The CDR3 DNA reads as TGCGCCAGCAGCGTCGGCGGGATCAAGTCTGGGGCCAACGTCCTGACTTTC.

A note on this clonotype: Germline is not matched at one junction end, which may reflect a read error. This chain links TRBV4-1 with TRBJ2-3, with 11 bases aligning to TRBD2. Germline CDR1 MGHRA, CDR2 YSYEKL. CDR3 length: 17 residues. In DNA form, the CDR3 reads TGCGCCAGCAGTCCCTATAGCGGGAGGGCAGGAACAGGTACGCAGTATTTT. Protein product: CASSPYSGRAGTGTQYF.

This clonotype rates as medium-sized. V and J are TRBV2 and TRBJ2-7; D gene unclear. The CDR3 is made up of 12 amino acids. Trimming took 9 bases from V and 2 from J, leaving 11 bases between them. Germline CDR1 and CDR2: SNHLY and FYNNEI. CDR3 sequence (DNA): TGTGCCAGTCATCGGCAGGCCTACGAGCAGTACTTC. Its translation: CASHRQAYEQYF.

This clonotype was observed a few times. The chain uses TRBV7-9 and TRBJ2-5; 10 bases fit TRBD1. The CDR3 totals 16 residues. Germline V gives CDR1 SEHNR, CDR2 FQNEAQ (reference sequence). With V trimmed by 8 bases and J by 3 bases, 12 bases remained unmatched. The CDR3 protein is CASRLEGQGIKETQYF. The CDR3 coding sequence is TGTGCCAGCCGCCTTGAGGGACAGGGGATTAAAGAGACCCAGTACTTC. Based on the CDR3 plus reference TRBV7-9 and TRBJ2-5, the full variable domain is DTGVSQNPRHKITKRGQNVTFRCDPISEHNRLYWYRQTLGQGPEFLTYFQNEAQLEKSRLLSDRFSAERPKGSFSTLEIQRTEQGDSAMYLCASRLEGQGIKETQYFGPGTRLLVL.

This clonotype was recorded many times. The gene calls are TRBV6-6 and TRBJ2-1, with TRBD2 matching 9 bases. The CDR3 loop spans 16 amino acids. CDR1 and CDR2 (germline): MNHNY, SVGAGI (reference sequence). V was pared by 2 bases and J by 7 bases, with 9 bases of the junction left unmatched. This CDR3 reads CASSYPSGTGSNEQFF. The DNA for the CDR3 is TGTGCCAGCAGTTACCCTAGCGGGACGGGTTCGAATGAGCAGTTCTTC.

This clonotype came up a few times. A read error is possible here, since a much larger clone lies one base away. V gene TRBV4-2 combines with J gene TRBJ2-5; 9 nucleotides line up with TRBD1. Germline V CDR1 and CDR2: LGHNA, YNFKEQ. The length of the CDR3 is 17 residues. The CDR3, as DNA: TGTGCCAGCAGCCAAGATCTGGGACAGGGAAATCAAGAGGCCCAGTACTTC. It encodes CASSQDLGQGNQEAQYF.

This clonotype is labeled as medium-sized. The chain carries TRBV12-3 or TRBV12-4 and TRBJ1-1; no firm D call. The CDR3 has 13 amino acids. V lost 2 bases and J 3 bases, leaving 7 bases between the germline ends. The CDR3 DNA is TGTGCCAGCAGTTTAAGTGGTTACACTGAAGCTTTCTTT. Translated, it gives CASSLSGYTEAFF.

Remarks on this clonotype: Mismatch with germline at one junction end may stem from a read error. The chain carries TRBV18 and TRBJ2-7, with D tentatively TRBD1 (6 bases). The CDR3 consists of 15 residues. Germline V gives CDR1 KGHSH, CDR2 LQKENI. The CDR3 spells CASGVGQLGPYERYF. The CDR3 DNA is TGTGCCAGCGGGGTGGGACAACTAGGACCCTACGAGCGGTACTTC.

This clonotype came up many times. The chain joins TRBV12-3 or TRBV12-4 to TRBJ2-1, with D possibly matching TRBD2 (5 bases). This CDR3 region has 15 residues. The germline V and J ends were trimmed by 1 base and 7 bases, with 14 bases remaining between them. Here the CDR3 reads CASSLGGAIRNEQFF. In nucleotides, the CDR3 is TGTGCCAGCAGTTTAGGGGGAGCAATTAGGAATGAGCAGTTCTTC.

A note on this clonotype: A read error may account for a junction end that differs from germline. J is TRBJ1-2 and V is TRBV12-3 or TRBV12-4, with no clear D. The CDR3 spans 12 residues. The CDR3 nucleotides are TGTGCCAGCAGTTTGTGGGCCTATGGCTACGCCTTC. Protein: CASSLWAYGYAF.

By sample fraction, this clonotype is large (0.1 to 1%). This CDR3 is CASKYADTQYF. For the CDR3, the DNA is TGTGCCAGCAAGTACGCAGATACGCAGTATTTT. V gene TRBV2 combines with J gene TRBJ2-3, with D unclear. The germline V gene has CDR1 SNHLY and CDR2 FYNNEI. Between the trimmed V and J ends, which lost 7 bases and 4 bases, there was a span of 6 bases. The CDR3 totals 11 residues.

This clonotype was counted many times. V gene TRBV11-2 combines with J gene TRBJ2-7; D gene ambiguous. Per the germline V gene, CDR1 is SGHAT and CDR2 is FQNNGV. The length of the CDR3 is 11 residues. Trimming took off 6 bases at V and 2 bases at J, with 5 bases between the two ends. The CDR3 DNA is TGTGCCAGCAGACTTACCTACGAGCAGTACTTC. The encoded protein is CASRLTYEQYF.

This clonotype rates as medium-sized. The J gene is TRBJ2-1, the V gene TRBV3-1, with D hard to call. CDR3 length: 11 residues. The germline V gene encodes CDR1 LGHDT and CDR2 YNNKEL (reference sequence). Trimming took off 5 bases at V and 9 bases at J, with 8 bases between the two ends. DNA of the CDR3: TGTGCCAGCAGCTCAGAGAGTGAGCAGTTCTTC. This translates into CASSSESEQFF.

Ten or more counts support this clonotype. The chain employs TRBV2 and TRBJ1-5; D gene unclear. The CDR3 spans 15 residues. V lost 4 bases to trimming and J lost 2 bases, with 12 bases between them. The germline gives CDR1 SNHLY, CDR2 FYNNEI. CDR3 sequence (DNA): TGTGCCAGCAGTGGGAGGGTTCTGGGCAATCAGCCCCAGCATTTT. Translation gives CASSGRVLGNQPQHF.